This TCR beta chain was sequenced for a study of response to subunit inactivated influenza vaccine. Concerning this clonotype itself: Its antigen is undetermined.

Each CDR3 protein is one row after TCRdb ran MiXCR on the RT-PCR reads. The sample lists 400,000 to 550,000 distinct CDR3 sequences, over 25% seen once, with around 1.8% in the top ten. CDR1 and CDR2 from the germline V gene are LGHNA and YNFKEQ. Losses at the gene ends were 4 bases for V and 4 bases for J; bases not matched to a gene: 15. CDR3 size: 18 residues. Regarding the study as a whole: With each seasonal influenza vaccination, the authors suggested, few new T cells are recruited.

This specimen was CD4+ T cells sorted from PBMCs, taken about 5 days after vaccination. The clonotype comes from a man aged 50 to 59 who received an inactivated influenza vaccine. The gene calls are TRBV4-2 and TRBJ2-1, with 8 bases matching TRBD1. CDR3 sequence: CASSRISGQGAFYNEQFF. The CDR3 DNA reads as TGTGCCAGCAGCCGGATAAGTGGCCAGGGGGCCTTTTACAATGAGCAGTTCTTC.